This T cell receptor beta chain is from a study of post-analysis software for immune sequencing data. Study results and caveats: Relative to controls, patients had 4 or 5 TRBV segments at higher frequency, with TRBV5-6, TRBV5-1 and TRBV20-1 among these.

Remarks on this clonotype: Its antigen is still unknown.

Unique-molecular-identifier-tagged TCR beta cDNA libraries were used. MiXCR, applied by TCRdb to the PCR reads, yields one record per CDR3 protein. The sample contains 170,000 or so distinct CDR3 sequences, approximately 28% of which appear only once. The CDR3 length is 16 residues. From germline, CDR1 is SGHKS and CDR2 YYEKEE (reference sequence). Unmatched junction bases numbered 13, after V lost 4 bases and J lost 5 bases. The sample comprised blood. The J gene is TRBJ1-1, the V gene TRBV5-5, with TRBD1 matching over 8 bases. This receptor was identified in a girl aged 10-17 years with multiple sclerosis. The CDR3 DNA reads TGTGCCAGCAGCGCAACCGGGGCAGGGGGCTTGACTGAAGCTTTCTTT. Amino acid sequence: CASSATGAGGLTEAFF.